These 21 T cell receptor beta chains came from one sample sequenced in a study of blood T cell repertoires in COVID-19. Libraries were prepared by immunoSEQ multiplex PCR; TCRdb keeps only in-frame clonotypes and omits some of them. The table records 350,000 to 550,000 clones, 80% to 90% of them present only once. Sequencing was carried out using PBMCs or T cells enriched from blood (not recorded which). These receptors were taken from a man aged 25 to 45 who had recovered from COVID-19.

CDR3 region: CASSLALAGVNEQYF. Here the CDR3 DNA reads TGTGCCAGCAGCTTAGCTTTGGCGGGAGTGAACGAGCAGTACTTC. The chain employs TRBV11-2 and TRBJ2-7; 7 bases map to TRBD2. Unmatched junction bases numbered 8, after V lost 1 base and J lost 5 bases. The germline gives CDR1 SGHAT, CDR2 FQNNGV. The CDR3 covers 15 residues.

The genes are TRBV29-1 and TRBJ2-5; a possible D gene is TRBD1 (6 bases). The CDR3 loop spans 14 amino acids. V lost 7 bases, J lost 1 base, and 16 bases lay in between. Germline CDR1 SQVTM, CDR2 ANQGSEA. The CDR3 sequence: CSAGTPPLQETQYF. CDR3 in DNA: TGCAGCGCCGGGACACCACCTCTCCAAGAGACCCAGTACTTC.

The rearrangement joins TRBV19 to TRBJ2-7; TRBD1 might be the D (7 bases). Trimming left V 4 bases short and J 5 bases short, with 12 bases between. This CDR3 has 13 residues. Per germline, CDR1 LNHDA and CDR2 SQIVND (reference sequence). The DNA of the CDR3 is TGTGCCAGTAGTACCGGGGGACAGAACGAGCAGTACTTC. Its translation: CASSTGGQNEQYF.

The chain links TRBV19 to TRBJ2-2, with TRBD1 as a possible D gene (6 bases). V was clipped by 7 bases and J by 5 bases, with 26 bases between them. This CDR3 has 18 amino acids. Germline V gives CDR1 LNHDA, CDR2 SQIVND (reference sequence). In DNA form, the CDR3 reads TGTGCCAGTACACCACGCCTCCCAGGGGTCGGAGATACCGGGGAGCTGTTTTTT. It encodes CASTPRLPGVGDTGELFF.

This chain joins TRBV4-1 and TRBJ2-7, with 7 bases aligning to TRBD2. CDR1 and CDR2 from the germline V gene are MGHRA and YSYEKL. Trimming at V came to 2 bases and at J to 4 bases, leaving 8 bases not matched to a gene. This CDR3 region has 15 residues. The CDR3 loop is CASSQLDWGLYEQYF. In DNA form, the CDR3 reads TGCGCCAGCAGCCAACTCGACTGGGGACTATACGAGCAGTACTTC.

V gene TRBV6-1 combines with J gene TRBJ2-1; 10 bases agree with TRBD2. Germline assignment: CDR1 MNHNS and CDR2 SASEGT. J gave up 7 bases and V 4 bases, and 13 bases lay outside the gene matches. CDR3 length: 17 amino acids. The CDR3 DNA reads TGTGCCAGCAGTGGGACAAGCGGGAGGGCCAATTCGAATGAGCAGTTCTTC. Translating it yields CASSGTSGRANSNEQFF.

This chain uses TRBV7-2 with TRBJ2-7; 8 bases line up with TRBD1. V lost 3 bases, J lost 6 bases, and 7 bases stayed unmatched. The CDR3 is made up of 14 amino acids. From germline, CDR1 is SGHTA and CDR2 FQGNSA. CDR3 sequence reads: CASSLGTGIGEQYF. The CDR3 DNA reads TGTGCCAGCAGCTTGGGGACAGGAATCGGCGAGCAGTACTTC.

The V call is TRBV14, the J call TRBJ2-5; a possible D gene is TRBD2 (6 bases). Germline V gene data show CDR1 as SGHDN and CDR2 as FVKESK. V was trimmed by 3 bases and J by 2 bases, leaving 10 bases between them. This CDR3 contains 14 residues. This CDR3 is CASSHLGTQETQYF. The CDR3 nucleotides are TGTGCCAGCAGCCATTTGGGGACTCAAGAGACCCAGTACTTC.

The rearrangement joins TRBV7-2 to TRBJ2-1, with 10 bases that match TRBD2. CDR3 size: 15 residues. Germline V lookup: CDR1 SGHTA, CDR2 FQGNSA. With V trimmed by 5 bases and J by 4 bases, 5 bases remained unmatched. The CDR3 region is CASSASGSKYNEQFF. DNA for the CDR3: TGTGCCAGCAGCGCTAGCGGGAGTAAATACAATGAGCAGTTCTTC.

The rearrangement uses TRBV5-1 and TRBJ2-1; 8 bases map to TRBD2. Losses at the gene ends were 1 base for V and 5 bases for J; bases not matched to a gene: 20. This CDR3 is 20 amino acids long. Germline CDR1 and CDR2: SGHRS and YFSETQ. The CDR3 is CASSLFGVGSGRSNHNEQFF. CDR3 DNA: TGCGCCAGCAGCTTGTTCGGGGTAGGGAGCGGGAGATCAAACCACAATGAGCAGTTCTTC.

The V call is TRBV27, the J call TRBJ2-7; possibly TRBD1 for D (5 bases). The CDR3 sequence is 15 residues long. Germline V gives CDR1 MNHEY, CDR2 SMNVEV (reference sequence). V was shortened by 1 base and J by 3 bases, with 13 bases between the two germline ends. In nucleotides, the CDR3 is TGTGCCAGCAGTTTATTGCCAGGGCTTGTCTACGAGCAGTACTTC. This encodes CASSLLPGLVYEQYF.

This rearrangement joins TRBV27 to TRBJ2-7, with 10 bases matching TRBD1. Germline V CDR1 and CDR2: MNHEY, SMNVEV (reference sequence). This CDR3 contains 19 residues. Trimming removed 5 bases from V and 3 bases from J; junction bases left unmatched: 19. CDR3 DNA: TGTGCCAGCAGTCTACCCCGAGACAGGGGGCTTTTTATCAGCTACGAGCAGTACTTC. Its translation: CASSLPRDRGLFISYEQYF.

V gene TRBV13 combines with J gene TRBJ2-5; TRBD1 matches 7 bases. The CDR3 has 16 residues. The germline CDR1 and CDR2 sequences are PRHDT and FYEKMQ (reference sequence). The trim removed 4 bases at V and 1 base at J, leaving 9 bases unmatched. The CDR3: CASSYRDRKIQETQYF. The CDR3 region has the DNA TGTGCCAGCAGCTACCGGGACAGAAAAATCCAAGAGACCCAGTACTTC.

The rearrangement uses TRBV10-3 and TRBJ1-1; tentative D call: TRBD1 (6 bases). Trimming took off 3 bases at V and 1 base at J, with 15 bases between the two ends. CDR1 and CDR2 from the germline V gene are ENHRY and SYGVKD. This CDR3 is built from 16 residues. CDR3 amino acids: CAISDHNRVKNTEAFF. The CDR3 DNA reads TGTGCCATCAGTGACCACAACAGGGTTAAGAACACTGAAGCTTTCTTT.

This chain joins TRBV12-3 or TRBV12-4 and TRBJ2-1, with D perhaps matching TRBD2 (5 bases). This CDR3 is built from 12 residues. Trimming cost V 7 bases and J 4 bases, with 8 bases left between them. The CDR3 loop is CASNRGYNEQFF. DNA for the CDR3: TGTGCCAGCAATCGGGGATACAATGAGCAGTTCTTC.

V and J are TRBV7-2 and TRBJ2-7; tentative D call: TRBD1 (6 bases). Looked up from germline, CDR1 is SGHTA and CDR2 is FQGNSA. The CDR3 runs 16 residues. Trimming shortened V by 3 bases and J by 3 bases, and 18 bases separated the two germline ends. The CDR3 reads CASSLATGRDDYEQYF. Here the CDR3 DNA reads TGTGCCAGCAGCTTGGCCACAGGGAGAGACGACTACGAGCAGTACTTC.

The chain recombines TRBV3-1 (or the pseudogene TRBV3-2) with TRBJ2-5; possibly TRBD1 for D (6 bases). The CDR3 sequence is 13 residues long. The V and J ends lost 7 bases and 2 bases respectively, with 11 bases between them. Germline lookup yields CDR1 LGHDT and CDR2 YNNKEL (reference sequence). The CDR3 nucleotides are TGTGCCAGCAACCGGGACAATCAAGAGACCCAGTACTTC. Translated, it gives CASNRDNQETQYF.

V and J are TRBV19 and TRBJ2-3, with a weak D call TRBD1 (6 bases). The CDR3 has 16 amino acids. Germline lookup yields CDR1 LNHDA and CDR2 SQIVND (reference sequence). V shed 1 base and J shed 2 bases, with 13 bases lying between them. The CDR3 region has the DNA TGTGCCAGTAGTATAGTTGGCAGGGGATTCACAGATACGCAGTATTTT. This sequence encodes CASSIVGRGFTDTQYF.

In this sample, this clone turned up once. This chain joins TRBV3-1 (or the pseudogene TRBV3-2) and TRBJ1-6, with TRBD1 as a possible D gene (6 bases). This CDR3 is 16 amino acids long. Trimming took off 4 bases at V and 7 bases at J, with 17 bases between the two ends. Germline-derived CDR1 and CDR2 are LGHDT and YNNKEL (reference sequence). CDR3 sequence reads: CASSPLGWTENSPLHF. The CDR3 coding sequence is TGTGCCAGCAGCCCCCTCGGGTGGACAGAAAATTCACCCCTCCACTTT.

The rearrangement joins TRBV12-3 or TRBV12-4 to TRBJ1-3, with no clear D. The V end lost 6 bases, the J end lost 10 bases, and 7 bases lay between the germline ends. There are 10 residues in the CDR3. CDR3 protein: CASSRTTIYF. The CDR3 coding sequence is TGTGCCAGCAGCCGAACTACCATATATTTT.

V usage is TRBV19 and J usage is TRBJ2-7, with TRBD2 matching over 10 bases. V lost 4 bases and J lost 3; bases outside the gene matches: 3. Germline V lookup: CDR1 LNHDA, CDR2 SQIVND (reference sequence). This CDR3 is 14 amino acids long. As DNA, the CDR3 is TGTGCCAGTAGTACCATAGCGGGAGGCTACGAGCAGTACTTC. This gives the protein CASSTIAGGYEQYF. The whole variable domain, filled in from reference TRBV19 and TRBJ2-7, reads DGGITQSPKYLFRKEGQNVTLSCEQNLNHDAMYWYRQDPGQGLRLIYYSQIVNDFQKGDIAEGYSVSREKKESFPLTVTSAQKNPTAFYLCASSTIAGGYEQYFGPGTRLTVT.